The 14 T cell receptor beta chains reported below all come from one sample, sequenced in a study of blood T cell repertoires in COVID-19 (dated by TCRdb to about 2020). The receptor library was made with the immunoSEQ multiplex PCR assay. This immuneACCESS table, as held by TCRdb, lists in-frame sequences with V and J called but not all clones. Of the missing ones, under half trace to an unresolved V gene in checked studies; the others have no known cause. For this sample the table gives around 71,000 clones, of which around nine tenths were detected only once. The ten largest clones add up to roughly 2% of the sample. What was sequenced was peripheral blood. The receptor set was obtained from a woman aged 60-75 years with acute or convalescent COVID-19.

CDR3 bases: TGTGCCAGCAGCCTTTCCCCCGGTAGTCAGCCCCAGCATTTT. Protein product: CASSLSPGSQPQHF. The chain employs TRBV9 and TRBJ1-5; no definite D call. With 4 bases removed from V and 6 bases from J, the gap between germline ends came to 14 bases. CDR1 and CDR2 from the germline V gene are SGDLS and YYNGEE. CDR3 length: 14 amino acids.

The chain carries TRBV12-3 or TRBV12-4 and TRBJ2-3; a weak D match, TRBD2 (5 bases). The CDR3 has 13 residues. V was pared by 6 bases and J by 0 bases, with 7 bases between. The CDR3 is CASRWTSTDTQYF. CDR3 coding DNA: TGTGCCAGCAGATGGACTAGCACAGATACGCAGTATTTT.

The CDR3 here is CASSLAVRQLETQYF. The CDR3 DNA sequence: TGTGCCAGCAGCTTGGCCGTCCGTCAGTTGGAGACCCAGTACTTC. This chain joins TRBV5-5 and TRBJ2-5; D is uncertain. The V and J ends lost 0 bases and 5 bases respectively, with 14 bases between them. CDR3 length: 15 residues. Germline V gene lookup returns CDR1 SGHKS and CDR2 YYEKEE (reference sequence). Full variable domain (remainder filled in from reference TRBV5-5 and TRBJ2-5): DAGVTQSPTHLIKTRGQQVTLRCSPISGHKSVSWYQQVLGQGPQFIFQYYEKEERGRGNFPDRFSARQFPNYSSELNVNALLLGDSALYLCASSLAVRQLETQYFGPGTRLLVL.

V and J are TRBV7-9 and TRBJ1-2; D is unresolved. The CDR3 runs to 14 residues. Germline CDR1 SEHNR, CDR2 FQNEAQ (reference sequence). Trimming cost V 1 base and J 2 bases, with 8 bases left between them. The CDR3: CASSLDGGNYGYTF. CDR3 coding DNA: TGTGCCAGCAGCTTAGATGGCGGAAACTATGGCTACACCTTC.

V is TRBV7-2 and J is TRBJ2-1, with TRBD2 matching over 10 bases. This CDR3 is built from 15 residues. Germline V gene sequence: CDR1 SGHTA, CDR2 FQGNSA. Unmatched junction bases numbered 3, after V lost 5 bases and J lost 2 bases. DNA for the CDR3: TGTGCCAGCAGCCCTAGCGGGGGCACCTACAATGAGCAGTTCTTC. It specifies CASSPSGGTYNEQFF.

The chain employs TRBV12-3 or TRBV12-4 and TRBJ1-2; no firm D call. Trimming removed 10 bases from V and 6 bases from J, with 18 bases in between. CDR3 size: 13 residues. The CDR3 reads CATQPGLTDGYTF. DNA for the CDR3: TGTGCCACTCAGCCAGGCTTAACGGATGGCTACACCTTC.

A single count supports this clone. V and J are TRBV5-5 and TRBJ2-7, with TRBD1 matching 10 bases. Germline V gene data show CDR1 as SGHKS and CDR2 as YYEKEE (reference sequence). The CDR3 length is 14 residues. V shed 4 bases, J shed 4 bases, and the junction held 5 bases outside the gene matches. The CDR3 spells CASSGQGGAYEQYF. Here the CDR3 DNA reads TGTGCCAGCAGCGGACAGGGGGGGGCATACGAGCAGTACTTC.

The chain's CDR3 is CASSEFRTVSSGNTIYF. As DNA, the CDR3 is TGTGCCAGCAGTGAATTTCGGACAGTCAGCTCTGGAAACACCATATATTTT. V is TRBV6-1 and J is TRBJ1-3, with D possibly being TRBD1 (6 bases). The V end lost 2 bases, the J end lost 0 bases, and 14 bases lay between the germline ends. The CDR3 has 17 amino acids. Germline-derived CDR1 and CDR2 are MNHNS and SASEGT.

V and J are TRBV30 and TRBJ1-6; 7 bases line up with TRBD1. V lost 3 bases and J lost 6; bases outside the gene matches: 5. This CDR3 is 14 amino acids long. The germline gives CDR1 GTSNPN, CDR2 SVGIG (reference sequence). The CDR3 coding sequence is TGTGCCTGGAGACAGGGGAATGGTAATTCACCCCTCCACTTT. This gives the protein CAWRQGNGNSPLHF.

This rearrangement joins TRBV28 to TRBJ1-2; 10 nucleotides align to TRBD1. The CDR3 sequence is 14 residues long. Germline CDR1 reads MDHEN; CDR2 reads SYDVKM. Losses at the gene ends were 6 bases for V and 9 bases for J; bases not matched to a gene: 10. The CDR3 nucleotides are TGTGCCAGCAGAAGACAGGGGGCGCTTTATCGCTACACCTTC. Amino acids: CASRRQGALYRYTF.

This clone was counted a single time. CDR3 loop: CASSLSGEDLYNEQFF. CDR3 sequence (DNA): TGTGCCAGCAGTTTATCCGGGGAAGATCTCTACAATGAGCAGTTCTTC. This chain links TRBV28 with TRBJ2-1; possibly TRBD2 for D (5 bases). The CDR3 extends over 16 amino acids. Trimming took off 1 base at V and 3 bases at J, with 13 bases between the two ends. The germline CDR1 and CDR2 sequences are MDHEN and SYDVKM. Using reference TRBV28 and TRBJ2-1 for the parts outside the CDR3, the full variable domain is DVKVTQSSRYLVKRTGEKVFLECVQDMDHENMFWYRQDPGLGLRLIYFSYDVKMKEKGDIPEGYSVSREKKERFSLILESASTNQTSMYLCASSLSGEDLYNEQFFGPGTRLTVL.

The DNA for the CDR3 is TGCAGCGTTAGGGGGCACGACAGCAGGACGCAGTATTTT. Translated, it gives CSVRGHDSRTQYF. The V gene is TRBV29-1, the J gene TRBJ2-3; 7 nucleotides agree with TRBD1. Germline V gene sequence: CDR1 SQVTM, CDR2 ANQGSEA. This CDR3 comprises 13 residues. The J segment lost 9 bases and the V segment lost 5 bases, leaving 11 bases of the junction unmatched.

The chain joins TRBV19 to TRBJ1-3; D is unclear. Deletions cut 3 bases from V and 0 bases from J, with 6 bases between. CDR3 length: 14 residues. Per the germline V gene, CDR1 is LNHDA and CDR2 is SQIVND (reference sequence). The CDR3 is CASSMRSSGNTIYF. Here the CDR3 DNA reads TGTGCCAGTAGTATGAGGAGCTCTGGAAACACCATATATTTT.

This clone occurred a few times. This chain joins TRBV5-6 and TRBJ2-1; 8 bases are shared with TRBD2. CDR3 length equals 14 residues. Trimming removed 0 bases from V and 6 bases from J; junction bases left unmatched: 2. The germline V gene has CDR1 SGHDT and CDR2 YYEEEE. Written as DNA, the CDR3 is TGTGCCAGCAGCTTGGTGCGGGGGGTCAATGAGCAGTTCTTC. Translating it yields CASSLVRGVNEQFF.